This entry lists 21 T cell receptor beta chains sequenced from one sample in a study of cytomegalovirus exposure and HLA in healthy donors. Researchers ran the PCR with 60 Vbeta and 13 Jbeta primers. This table comes from immunoSEQ multiplex PCR, and its TCRdb copy is limited to in-frame clones, with some not included. This sample has about 70,000 clones; around 74% occur once, and the top ten carry about an eighth. The sequenced sample was PBMCs. The receptors were sampled from a human donor in good health.

The sample holds a few counts of this clone. The chain links TRBV29-1 to TRBJ2-1; D perhaps matches TRBD2 (6 bases). V lost 8 bases and J lost 0, with 17 bases in between. The CDR3 sequence is 15 residues long. Germline V gene lookup returns CDR1 SQVTM and CDR2 ANQGSEA. The CDR3 protein is CSLKVGGTSYNEQFF. DNA for the CDR3: TGCAGCCTGAAAGTTGGGGGGACCTCCTACAATGAGCAGTTCTTC.

The chain combines TRBV20-1 with TRBJ2-1; D is undetermined. With 7 bases removed from V and 3 bases from J, the gap between germline ends came to 7 bases. CDR1 and CDR2 from the germline V gene are DFQATT and SNEGSKA (reference sequence). This CDR3 has 11 residues. CDR3 sequence reads: CSVPIYNEQFF. The CDR3 DNA is TGCAGTGTCCCAATCTACAATGAGCAGTTCTTC.

This clone is a singleton in its sample. This chain uses TRBV6-1 with TRBJ1-5; a possible D gene is TRBD1 (5 bases). V was pared by 2 bases and J by 2 bases, with 10 bases between. This CDR3 has 15 amino acids. Germline V CDR1 and CDR2: MNHNS, SASEGT. In DNA, the CDR3 is TGTGCCAGCAGTGAACAGGGTAGGGGCAATCAGCCCCAGCATTTT. Translating gives CASSEQGRGNQPQHF.

A few counts support this clone. The chain recombines TRBV5-1 with TRBJ2-1; 8 bases fit TRBD2. The trim removed 1 base at V and 8 bases at J, leaving 8 bases unmatched. This CDR3 comprises 15 residues. Looked up from germline, CDR1 is SGHRS and CDR2 is YFSETQ. The CDR3 reads CASSLFSGRGDEQFF. CDR3 bases: TGCGCCAGCAGCTTGTTCAGCGGGAGAGGCGATGAGCAGTTCTTC.

This clone showed up just a few times. The rearrangement joins TRBV5-4 to TRBJ2-7; tentatively, D is TRBD1 (6 bases). V was clipped by 0 bases and J by 0 bases, with 10 bases between them. The V gene's germline CDR1 is SGHNT and CDR2 YYREEE (reference sequence). The CDR3 loop spans 15 amino acids. As DNA, the CDR3 is TGTGCCAGCAGCTTGGACAGGGAGACCTCCTACGAGCAGTACTTC. The encoded protein is CASSLDRETSYEQYF.

The V and J genes are TRBV25-1 and TRBJ2-1; the D gene is possibly TRBD1 (7 bases). Germline V lookup: CDR1 MGHDK, CDR2 SYGVNS. This CDR3 has 18 residues. V dropped 0 bases and J dropped 10 bases, with 25 bases sitting between them. As DNA, the CDR3 is TGTGCCAGCAGTGAATACACAGGGGTGACGGGAGTATCTAAGGAGCAGTTCTTC. As protein: CASSEYTGVTGVSKEQFF.

This clone was detected only a few times. This chain uses TRBV5-1 with TRBJ2-3; the match to TRBD2 covers 9 bases. V was clipped by 0 bases and J by 2 bases; unmatched bases: 7. Per the germline V gene, CDR1 is SGHRS and CDR2 is YFSETQ. There are 17 residues in the CDR3. The CDR3 DNA is TGCGCCAGCAGCTTGGGGGCTAGCGGGAAATACACAGATACGCAGTATTTT. The encoded protein is CASSLGASGKYTDTQYF.

Only a few counts were recorded for this clone. This sequence joins TRBV27 and TRBJ1-1; weak D call: TRBD1 (5 bases). Per germline, CDR1 MNHEY and CDR2 SMNVEV (reference sequence). The V and J ends lost 5 bases and 11 bases respectively, with 18 bases between them. The CDR3 has 13 residues. CDR3 residues: CASSLISTEPAFF. The CDR3 nucleotides read TGTGCCAGCAGTCTGATCTCGACAGAGCCCGCTTTCTTT.

V gene TRBV29-1 combines with J gene TRBJ2-3, with TRBD2 identical over 7 bases. The length of the CDR3 is 15 residues. V gave up 1 base and J gave up 4 bases; unmatched junction bases: 8. Germline-derived CDR1 and CDR2 are SQVTM and ANQGSEA. The CDR3 nucleotides read TGCAGCGTTGAAGGGGCAGGCGGGAGACCAGATACGCAGTATTTT. It encodes CSVEGAGGRPDTQYF.

V is TRBV6-5 and J is TRBJ2-3; possibly TRBD2 for D (6 bases). Germline V lookup: CDR1 MNHEY, CDR2 SVGAGI. This CDR3 spans 15 amino acids. V was pared by 2 bases and J by 2 bases, with 11 bases between. CDR3 nucleotide sequence: TGTGCCAGCAGTTACGGGACTCCTACCACAGATACGCAGTATTTT. Translation gives CASSYGTPTTDTQYF.

A note on this clone: Other DNA variants within this sample encode the same CDR3. The J gene is TRBJ2-5, the V gene TRBV2; perhaps TRBD1 as D (5 bases). V was cut by 3 bases and J by 1 base, with 6 bases left in between. Per the germline V gene, CDR1 is SNHLY and CDR2 is FYNNEI. CDR3 size: 13 residues. The CDR3 sequence is CASSDRAQETQYF. CDR3 bases: TGTGCCAGCAGTGACAGGGCCCAAGAGACCCAGTACTTC.

V and J are TRBV19 and TRBJ2-3; D possibly corresponds to TRBD2 (6 bases). The CDR3 runs to 15 residues. CDR1 LNHDA and CDR2 SQIVND come from the germline V gene (reference sequence). Trimming took 4 bases from V and 3 from J, leaving 14 bases between them. CDR3 in DNA: TGTGCCAGTAGTACCGGGACTCTACGGACAGATACGCAGTATTTT. Translating it yields CASSTGTLRTDTQYF.

V gene TRBV5-1 combines with J gene TRBJ2-2, with D unclear. The CDR3 is 16 residues long. V lost 0 bases and J lost 8, with 17 bases in between. CDR1 is SGHRS and CDR2 is YFSETQ in the germline V gene. The CDR3: CASSLAGSRLSGELFF. DNA for the CDR3: TGCGCCAGCAGCTTGGCCGGGTCACGCCTAAGTGGGGAGCTGTTTTTT.

This clone has just a few counts. J is TRBJ2-3 and V is TRBV9; 7 positions agree with TRBD1. V dropped 2 bases and J dropped 6; count of bases not matched to a gene: 9. CDR3 length equals 15 residues. Germline CDR1 and CDR2: SGDLS and YYNGEE. The CDR3 spells CASSVGTVDRDTQYF. The CDR3, as DNA: TGTGCCAGCAGCGTTGGGACAGTAGACAGGGATACGCAGTATTTT.

The V and J genes are TRBV7-3 and TRBJ2-3; D is possibly TRBD1 (8 bases). V was cut by 4 bases and J by 5 bases, with 13 bases left in between. The CDR3 runs 14 residues. Germline lookup yields CDR1 SGHTA and CDR2 FQGTGA. The CDR3 coding sequence is TGTGCCAGCAGCTCGACAGGGGAGGGAGATACGCAGTATTTT. This codes for CASSSTGEGDTQYF.

The genes are TRBV29-1 and TRBJ1-2; 9 bases match TRBD1. The CDR3 totals 13 residues. Germline V gene lookup returns CDR1 SQVTM and CDR2 ANQGSEA. With 4 bases clipped from V and 5 bases from J, the junction kept 5 bases outside the gene matches. CDR3 nucleotide sequence: TGCAGCGTTGCGACAGGGGGTTCATATGGCTACACCTTC. Translation: CSVATGGSYGYTF.

This clone was observed once. This rearrangement joins TRBV11-3 to TRBJ1-1; no definite D call. The ends were cut back, 3 bases at V and 8 bases at J, with 13 bases in the middle. CDR3 size: 13 residues. Germline loops: CDR1 SGHNT, CDR2 YENEEA. CDR3 region: CASSFLVLGEAFF. As DNA, the CDR3 is TGTGCCAGCAGCTTTTTGGTACTGGGCGAAGCTTTCTTT. Full variable domain (outside the CDR3, taken from reference TRBV11-3 and TRBJ1-1): EAGVVQSPRYKIIEKKQPVAFWCNPISGHNTLYWYLQNLGQGPELLIRYENEEAVDDSQLPKDRFSAERLKGVDSTLKIQPAELGDSAVYLCASSFLVLGEAFFGQGTRLTVV.

This clone was observed a handful of times. V gene TRBV25-1 combines with J gene TRBJ2-3, with 7 bases fitting TRBD2. Per germline, CDR1 MGHDK and CDR2 SYGVNS. This CDR3 contains 15 residues. Trimming removed 7 bases from V and 0 bases from J; junction bases left unmatched: 7. The CDR3 DNA reads as TGTGCCAGCACCCCCAACGGGGGGAGCACAGATACGCAGTATTTT. It yields the protein CASTPNGGSTDTQYF.

The genes are TRBV7-3 and TRBJ2-7; weak D call: TRBD1 (6 bases). Germline-derived CDR1 and CDR2 are SGHTA and FQGTGA. CDR3 length: 13 residues. Trimming left V 5 bases short and J 5 bases short, with 13 bases between. The CDR3 DNA reads TGTGCCAGCAGCCAAAACCGGGACAACGAGCAGTACTTC. This encodes CASSQNRDNEQYF.

The J gene is TRBJ1-5, the V gene TRBV10-3; D possibly corresponds to TRBD1 (5 bases). CDR3 length equals 14 residues. The V end lost 11 bases, the J end lost 0 bases, and 14 bases lay between the germline ends. CDR1 ENHRY and CDR2 SYGVKD come from the germline V gene. CDR3 protein: CASGRDSSNQPQHF. CDR3 bases: TGTGCCTCCGGTCGGGACTCTAGCAATCAGCCCCAGCATTTT.

V and J are TRBV9 and TRBJ1-1; 10 bases match TRBD1. This CDR3 is built from 15 residues. Unmatched junction bases numbered 2, after V lost 0 bases and J lost 3 bases. The germline gives CDR1 SGDLS, CDR2 YYNGEE. The CDR3 nucleotides read TGTGCCAGCAGCGTAGATGGGACAGGGGACACTGAAGCTTTCTTT. Amino acid sequence: CASSVDGTGDTEAFF.